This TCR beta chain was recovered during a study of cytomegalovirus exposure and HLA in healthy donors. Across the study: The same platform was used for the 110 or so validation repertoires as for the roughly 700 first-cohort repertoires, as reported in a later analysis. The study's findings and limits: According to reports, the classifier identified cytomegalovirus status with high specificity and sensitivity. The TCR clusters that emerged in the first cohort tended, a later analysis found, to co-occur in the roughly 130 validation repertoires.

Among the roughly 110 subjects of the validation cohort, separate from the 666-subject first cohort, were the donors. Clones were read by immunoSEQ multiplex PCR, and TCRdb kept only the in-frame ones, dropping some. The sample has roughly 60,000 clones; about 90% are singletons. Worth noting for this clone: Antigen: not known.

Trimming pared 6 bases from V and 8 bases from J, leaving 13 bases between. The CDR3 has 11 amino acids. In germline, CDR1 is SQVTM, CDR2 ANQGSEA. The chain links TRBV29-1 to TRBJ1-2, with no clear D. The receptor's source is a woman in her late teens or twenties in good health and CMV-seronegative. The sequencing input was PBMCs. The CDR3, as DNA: TGCAGCGTCGACCACGGGTGGGGCTACACCTTC. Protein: CSVDHGWGYTF.